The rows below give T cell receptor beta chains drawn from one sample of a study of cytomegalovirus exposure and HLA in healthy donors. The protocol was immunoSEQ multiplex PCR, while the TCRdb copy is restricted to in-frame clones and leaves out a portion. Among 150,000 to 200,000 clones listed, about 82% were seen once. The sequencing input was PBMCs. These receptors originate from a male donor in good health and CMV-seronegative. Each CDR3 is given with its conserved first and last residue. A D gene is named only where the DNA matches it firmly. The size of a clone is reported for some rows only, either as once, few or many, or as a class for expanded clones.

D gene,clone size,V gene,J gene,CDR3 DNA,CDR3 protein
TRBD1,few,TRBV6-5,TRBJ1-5,TGTGCCAGCAGTAGACAGGGCCAGGGTCAGCCCCAGCATTTT,CASSRQGQGQPQHF
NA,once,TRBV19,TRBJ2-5,TGTGCCAGTAGTAAAACAGTGACAGAGACCCAGTACTTC,CASSKTVTETQYF
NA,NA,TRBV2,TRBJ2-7,TGTGCCAGCGGCAAATACGAGCAGTACTTC,CASGKYEQYF
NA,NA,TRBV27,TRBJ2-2,TGTGCCAGCAGTTTAGTTCGGAACACCGGGGAGCTGTTTTTT,CASSLVRNTGELFF
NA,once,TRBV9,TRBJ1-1,TGTGCCAGCAGCGTAGTGGAACAGGGTGAAGAAGCTTTCTTT,CASSVVEQGEEAFF
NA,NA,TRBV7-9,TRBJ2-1,TGTGCCAGCAGCTTACCCTCACCGGAGGAAACTTACAATGAGCAGTTCTTC,CASSLPSPEETYNEQFF
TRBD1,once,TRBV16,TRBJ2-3,TGTGCCAGCAGCCGTTCGGGACAGGCAATTTCGGCCGATACGCAGTATTTT,CASSRSGQAISADTQYF
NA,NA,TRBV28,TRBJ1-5,TGTGCCAGCAGTTTCCGGGGGGATCATCAGCCCCAGCATTTT,CASSFRGDHQPQHF
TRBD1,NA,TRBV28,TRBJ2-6,TGTGCCACCGACAGGGGGTTTGGGGCCAACGTCCTGACTTTC,CATDRGFGANVLTF
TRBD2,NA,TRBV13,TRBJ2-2,TGTGCCAGCAGCCAGCGGGAACCCGGGGAGCTGTTTTTT,CASSQREPGELFF
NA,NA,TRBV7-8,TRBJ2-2,TGTGCCAGCAACCACACCGCGAACACCGGGGAGCTGTTTTTT,CASNHTANTGELFF
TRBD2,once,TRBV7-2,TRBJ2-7,TGTGCCAGCAGCCCCGGACTAGCGGGAGGGTACGAGCAGTACTTC,CASSPGLAGGYEQYF
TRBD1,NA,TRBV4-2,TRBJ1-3,TGTGCCAGCAGCCAGGGACAGGGGTCTACTGGAAACACCATATATTTT,CASSQGQGSTGNTIYF
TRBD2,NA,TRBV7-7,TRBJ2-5,TGTGCCAGCAGCCCGAGGCTAGCGGGGGGCGCGGAGACCCAGTACTTC,CASSPRLAGGAETQYF
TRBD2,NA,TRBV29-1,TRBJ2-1,TGCAGCGTGCAGTATGTACTCGGGCTAGCGGGAGGCAGATACAATGAGCAGTTCTTC,CSVQYVLGLAGGRYNEQFF
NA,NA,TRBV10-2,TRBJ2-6,TGCGCCAGCAGTGAAGGGGGTCTGGTCGGGGCCAACGTCCTGACTTTC,CASSEGGLVGANVLTF
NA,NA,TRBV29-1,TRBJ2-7,TGCAGCGTTGTAGATTTTGGGGGAGGATACGAGCAGTACTTC,CSVVDFGGGYEQYF
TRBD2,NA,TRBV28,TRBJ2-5,TGTGCCAGCAGTCCCAGACTAGCGGGAGTAGAGACCCAGTACTTC,CASSPRLAGVETQYF
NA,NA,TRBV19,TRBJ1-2,TGTGCCAGCAGGCCTGGCGCAGGGTACTATGGCTACACCTTC,CASRPGAGYYGYTF
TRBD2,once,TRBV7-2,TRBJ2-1,TGTGCCAGCAGCCCTACTAGCGGGAAGGCCGCCTACAATGAGCAGTTCTTC,CASSPTSGKAAYNEQFF
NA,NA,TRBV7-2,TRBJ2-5,TGTGCCAGCAGCTTAGTTGGGACATACCAAGAGACCCAGTACTTC,CASSLVGTYQETQYF
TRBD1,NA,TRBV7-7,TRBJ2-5,TGTGCTAGCAGCCGGGACAGTCAAGAGACCCAGTACTTC,CASSRDSQETQYF
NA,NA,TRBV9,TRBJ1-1,TGTGCCAGCAGCGTCCGGGGGAACACTGAAGCTTTCTTT,CASSVRGNTEAFF
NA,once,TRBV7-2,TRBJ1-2,TGTGCCAGCAGCCTTAACGGACAGAATGGCTACACCTTC,CASSLNGQNGYTF
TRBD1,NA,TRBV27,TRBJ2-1,TGTGCCAGCAGCACTAGACAGGGGGGAGTCAATGAGCAGTTCTTC,CASSTRQGGVNEQFF
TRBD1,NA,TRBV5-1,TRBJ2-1,TGCGCCAGCAGCTTGGGACAGGGGGCGTCCTCCTACAATGAGCAGTTCTTC,CASSLGQGASSYNEQFF
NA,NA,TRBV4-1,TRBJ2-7,TGCGCCAGCAGCCAAGGCTCTGGCCCCGAGCAGTACTTC,CASSQGSGPEQYF
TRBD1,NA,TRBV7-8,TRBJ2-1,TGTGCCAGCATCAAAGAACAGGGGGCCCACAATGAGCAGTTCTTC,CASIKEQGAHNEQFF
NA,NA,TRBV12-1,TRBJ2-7,TGTGCCAGCAGCTCCCCGGGACAGGAAACCTACGAGCAGTACTTC,CASSSPGQETYEQYF
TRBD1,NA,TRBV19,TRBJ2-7,TGTGCCAGTAGTATGGGGACAGGGACCTACGAGCAGTACTTC,CASSMGTGTYEQYF
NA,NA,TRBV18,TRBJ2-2,TGTGCCAGCTCACCCCGTTGGGAGGTTAACACCGGGGAGCTGTTTTTT,CASSPRWEVNTGELFF
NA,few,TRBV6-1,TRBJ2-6,TGTGCCAGCAGTCCCGAGGGGGACGGGGCCAACGTCCTGACTTTC,CASSPEGDGANVLTF
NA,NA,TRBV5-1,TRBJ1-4,TGCGCCAGCAGCTTGGCAGGGGCGGATTATGAAAAACTGTTTTTT,CASSLAGADYEKLFF
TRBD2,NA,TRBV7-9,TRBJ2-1,TGTTCCAGCAGCTTAGGGGTAGCGGGAGGGAGATACAATGAGCAGTTCTTC,CSSSLGVAGGRYNEQFF
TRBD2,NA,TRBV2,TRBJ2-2,TGTGCCAGCAGTGCCCATGGGAGGGTCGGTCGGAACACCGGGGAGCTGTTTTTT,CASSAHGRVGRNTGELFF